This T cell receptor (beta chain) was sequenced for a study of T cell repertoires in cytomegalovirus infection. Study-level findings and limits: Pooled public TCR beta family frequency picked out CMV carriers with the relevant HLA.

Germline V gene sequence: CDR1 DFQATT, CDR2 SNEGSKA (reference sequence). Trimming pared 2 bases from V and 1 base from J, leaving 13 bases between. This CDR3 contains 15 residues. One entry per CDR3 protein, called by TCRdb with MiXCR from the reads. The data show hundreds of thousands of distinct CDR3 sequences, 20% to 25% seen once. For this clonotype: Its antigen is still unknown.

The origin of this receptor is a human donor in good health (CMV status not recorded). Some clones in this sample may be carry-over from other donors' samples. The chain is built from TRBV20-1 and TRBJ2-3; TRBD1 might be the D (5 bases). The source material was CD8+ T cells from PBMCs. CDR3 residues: CSARKGPQGTDTQYF. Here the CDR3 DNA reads TGCAGTGCTAGAAAGGGGCCGCAGGGCACAGATACGCAGTATTTT.